Following are 27 T cell receptor beta chains from one sample sequenced in a study of shared clonotypes between healthy human individuals. Clones were read by immunoSEQ multiplex PCR, and TCRdb kept only the in-frame ones, dropping some. The sample has around 1.9 million clones, about 93% seen once. Naive CD8 cells lacked CD45RO and underwent positive selection for CCR7, leaving out terminally differentiated effector memory CD45RA+ cells. Sequencing input: naive CD8+ T cells from PBMCs. All receptors derive from a man in his late teens or twenties in good health. Some clones in this sample may be carry-over from other donors' samples.

The chain uses TRBV5-6 and TRBJ1-1; the D gene is possibly TRBD1 (5 bases). Trimming took 4 bases from V and 8 from J, leaving 15 bases between them. CDR3 size: 13 residues. Germline V CDR1 and CDR2: SGHDT, YYEEEE. CDR3 DNA sequence: TGTGCCAGCAGCAATCCACGGGGCTTCGAAGCTTTCTTT. Its protein is CASSNPRGFEAFF.

The chain carries TRBV6-1 and TRBJ1-3; 8 nucleotides agree with TRBD1. Germline CDR1 reads MNHNS; CDR2 reads SASEGT. J lost 4 bases, V lost 7 bases, and 9 bases had no gene match. This CDR3 has 15 amino acids. The CDR3 here is CASTVDRGRGNTIYF. The CDR3 DNA is TGTGCCAGCACAGTCGACAGGGGACGGGGAAACACCATATATTTT.

On this clone: Other DNA sequences in this sample translate to the same CDR3. The chain combines TRBV5-5 with TRBJ2-5; D unresolved. This CDR3 contains 14 residues. Trimming cost V 0 bases and J 0 bases, with 6 bases left between them. Germline V CDR1 and CDR2: SGHKS, YYEKEE (reference sequence). The CDR3 loop is CASSLGQYQETQYF. The DNA for the CDR3 is TGTGCCAGCAGCTTGGGGCAGTACCAAGAGACCCAGTACTTC.

Details on this clone: Other DNA sequences within the sample encode an identical CDR3. This chain joins TRBV2 and TRBJ2-1, with D unresolved. The V and J ends lost 4 bases and 4 bases respectively, with 5 bases between them. The CDR3 extends over 12 amino acids. Germline CDR1 reads SNHLY; CDR2 reads FYNNEI. The CDR3, as DNA: TGTGCCAGCAGTGGTGGGTACAATGAGCAGTTCTTC. This sequence encodes CASSGGYNEQFF.

This chain links TRBV5-1 with TRBJ2-2, with D perhaps TRBD2 (6 bases). CDR3 length: 17 residues. The V end lost 0 bases, the J end lost 1 base, and 13 bases lay between the germline ends. Per germline, CDR1 SGHRS and CDR2 YFSETQ. The DNA for the CDR3 is TGCGCCAGCAGCTTGGTCCCCGGGCGGGAGAACACCGGGGAGCTGTTTTTT. Translating it yields CASSLVPGRENTGELFF. Full variable domain (rest looked up from reference TRBV5-1 and TRBJ2-2): KAGVTQTPRYLIKTRGQQVTLSCSPISGHRSVSWYQQTPGQGLQFLFEYFSETQRNKGNFPGRFSGRQFSNSRSEMNVSTLELGDSALYLCASSLVPGRENTGELFFGEGSRLTVL.

A word on this clone: This sample also contains other DNA sequences that code for the same CDR3. This chain connects TRBV9 to TRBJ2-7; D gene ambiguous. The CDR3 consists of 14 residues. Trimming shortened V by 2 bases and J by 3 bases, and 12 bases separated the two germline ends. Germline assignment: CDR1 SGDLS and CDR2 YYNGEE. The CDR3, as DNA: TGTGCCAGCAGCGTTGGGGTTGCCAGCTACGAGCAGTACTTC. This translates into CASSVGVASYEQYF. Based on the CDR3 plus reference TRBV9 and TRBJ2-7, the full variable domain is DSGVTQTPKHLITATGQRVTLRCSPRSGDLSVYWYQQSLDQGLQFLIQYYNGEERAKGNILERFSAQQFPDLHSELNLSSLELGDSALYFCASSVGVASYEQYFGPGTRLTVT.

The CDR3 region has the DNA TGTGCCAGCAGCTTAGGTCGACATACCTACGAGCAGTACTTC. Its translation: CASSLGRHTYEQYF. V gene TRBV7-6 combines with J gene TRBJ2-7; D unresolved. Trimming removed 1 base at V and 2 bases at J, with 9 bases between. Germline V lookup: CDR1 SGHVS, CDR2 FNYEAQ. The CDR3 is 14 residues long.

The chain combines TRBV4-2 with TRBJ1-2; TRBD1 is a possible D gene (5 bases). The CDR3 loop spans 16 amino acids. With 1 base removed from V and 4 bases from J, the gap between germline ends came to 16 bases. CDR1 is LGHNA and CDR2 is YNFKEQ in the germline V gene. The CDR3 is CASSQGPGQRGYGYTF. CDR3 DNA: TGTGCCAGCAGCCAAGGGCCGGGCCAAAGGGGCTATGGCTACACCTTC.

The CDR3, as DNA: TGTGCCAGCAGTTTATTAGCGGGAGGCGGGGATGAGCAGTTCTTC. This gives the protein CASSLLAGGGDEQFF. The genes are TRBV27 and TRBJ2-1; TRBD2 matches at 10 bases. V dropped 1 base and J dropped 8; count of bases not matched to a gene: 5. There are 15 residues in the CDR3. Germline CDR1 reads MNHEY; CDR2 reads SMNVEV (reference sequence).

A word on this clone: This specimen includes other DNA sequences encoding the same CDR3. This chain joins TRBV7-9 and TRBJ2-7; TRBD1 matches at 9 bases. With 4 bases clipped from V and 2 bases from J, the junction kept 6 bases outside the gene matches. The CDR3 runs 15 residues. Germline-derived CDR1 and CDR2 are SEHNR and FQNEAQ (reference sequence). This chain's CDR3 is CASSYPGQGTYEQYF. The DNA of the CDR3 is TGTGCCAGCAGCTACCCGGGACAGGGCACCTACGAGCAGTACTTC.

The chain carries TRBV9 and TRBJ2-1, with D perhaps TRBD2 (5 bases). CDR3 size: 14 residues. The V and J ends lost 2 bases and 3 bases respectively, with 9 bases between them. The germline gives CDR1 SGDLS, CDR2 YYNGEE. The CDR3 reads CASSVGKVYNEQFF. The CDR3 DNA is TGTGCCAGCAGCGTCGGGAAAGTCTACAATGAGCAGTTCTTC.

The genes are TRBV29-1 and TRBJ1-1; D ambiguous. The V gene's germline CDR1 is SQVTM and CDR2 ANQGSEA. V was trimmed by 5 bases and J by 0 bases, leaving 10 bases between them. This CDR3 has 13 amino acids. CDR3 DNA: TGCAGCGTTCCCTCGCCAGTGAACACTGAAGCTTTCTTT. It yields the protein CSVPSPVNTEAFF. The full variable domain, rest sourced from reference TRBV29-1 and TRBJ1-1, is SAVISQKPSRDICQRGTSLTIQCQVDSQVTMMFWYRQQPGQSLTLIATANQGSEATYESGFVIDKFPISRPNLTFSTLTVSNMSPEDSSIYLCSVPSPVNTEAFFGQGTRLTVV.

The J gene is TRBJ2-5, the V gene TRBV14; tentatively, D is TRBD1 or TRBD2 (5 bases each). The CDR3 has 14 amino acids. CDR1 SGHDN and CDR2 FVKESK come from the germline V gene. Trimming took off 1 base at V and 5 bases at J, with 11 bases between the two ends. In DNA form, the CDR3 reads TGTGCCAGCAGCCAAGGGCCGTGGGGGGAGACCCAGTACTTC. It is translated as CASSQGPWGETQYF.

The chain joins TRBV11-2 to TRBJ2-7; D may be TRBD1 or TRBD2 (5 bases each). Between the trimmed V and J ends, which lost 5 bases and 7 bases, there was a span of 15 bases. Germline V gene data show CDR1 as SGHAT and CDR2 as FQNNGV. This CDR3 is built from 13 residues. CDR3 coding DNA: TGTGCCAGCAGCCTCGGGCCGAGGGGTGAGCAGTACTTC. Translated, it gives CASSLGPRGEQYF.

This clone appeared a single time. Other DNA sequences in this specimen translate into the identical CDR3. The chain recombines TRBV7-2 with TRBJ2-3; the D gene is possibly TRBD2 (5 bases). The germline V and J ends were trimmed by 1 base and 0 bases, with 8 bases remaining between them. The CDR3 covers 15 residues. CDR1 and CDR2 from the germline V gene are SGHTA and FQGNSA. CDR3 coding DNA: TGTGCCAGCAGCTTAGGCGGGTTTAGCACAGATACGCAGTATTTT. The encoded protein is CASSLGGFSTDTQYF.

For this clone: Other DNA sequences from this sample encode an identical CDR3 as well. V usage is TRBV5-1 and J usage is TRBJ2-1, with D tentatively TRBD2 (6 bases). Germline CDR1 SGHRS, CDR2 YFSETQ. The CDR3 extends over 16 amino acids. V was trimmed by 0 bases and J by 0 bases, leaving 10 bases between them. The CDR3: CASSLGGVSSYNEQFF. As DNA, the CDR3 is TGCGCCAGCAGCTTGGGCGGGGTCAGCTCCTACAATGAGCAGTTCTTC.

V gene TRBV11-1 combines with J gene TRBJ1-4; D not resolved. This CDR3 is built from 13 residues. Trimming stripped 4 bases from V and 6 bases from J, with 9 bases between. Germline V gives CDR1 SGHAT, CDR2 FQDESV (reference sequence). CDR3 nucleotide sequence: TGTGCCAGCAGCTCCCGGAGTGATGAAAAACTGTTTTTT. This encodes CASSSRSDEKLFF.

CDR3 DNA: TGCGCCAGCAGGACCAGACGGGACAGATTATATAGCAATCAGCCCCAGCATTTT. Translated, it gives CASRTRRDRLYSNQPQHF. This chain links TRBV10-1 with TRBJ1-5; 7 bases fit TRBD1. The J segment lost 0 bases and the V segment lost 6 bases, leaving 14 bases of the junction unmatched. CDR1 is WNHNN and CDR2 is SYGVQD in the germline V gene (reference sequence). This CDR3 has 18 amino acids.

The CDR3, as DNA: TGTGCCAGCAGCCACATAAAACAGGGTCGCGAGCAGTTCTTC. This gives the protein CASSHIKQGREQFF. V gene TRBV11-2 combines with J gene TRBJ2-1; a weak D match, TRBD1 (6 bases). The CDR3 has 14 amino acids. V was cut by 5 bases and J by 10 bases, with 18 bases left in between. Per germline, CDR1 SGHAT and CDR2 FQNNGV.

The chain recombines TRBV19 with TRBJ2-3; D is ambiguous. The germline V and J ends were trimmed by 6 bases and 1 base, with 14 bases remaining between them. This CDR3 is built from 15 residues. Germline V lookup: CDR1 LNHDA, CDR2 SQIVND (reference sequence). The CDR3 sequence: CASRTTSEGTDTQYF. CDR3 in DNA: TGTGCCAGTAGGACGACTTCGGAAGGCACAGATACGCAGTATTTT.

J is TRBJ2-7 and V is TRBV25-1; D uncertain. Trimming cost V 2 bases and J 6 bases, with 8 bases left between them. The germline gives CDR1 MGHDK, CDR2 SYGVNS. The CDR3 length is 12 residues. The CDR3 is CASSEPGREQYF. The CDR3 bases are TGTGCCAGCAGTGAACCGGGTCGCGAGCAGTACTTC.

The chain has TRBV2 and TRBJ2-7; TRBD1 might be the D (6 bases). Germline V gene lookup returns CDR1 SNHLY and CDR2 FYNNEI. Trimming removed 7 bases at V and 2 bases at J, with 15 bases between. The CDR3 has 14 residues. The CDR3 sequence: CASKWSGAAYEQYF. The CDR3 bases are TGTGCCAGCAAATGGTCAGGGGCCGCCTACGAGCAGTACTTC.

The V gene is TRBV4-2, the J gene TRBJ2-4; TRBD1 might be the D (7 bases). Germline assignment: CDR1 LGHNA and CDR2 YNFKEQ. This CDR3 is built from 18 residues. V lost 0 bases and J lost 4, with 19 bases in between. CDR3 residues: CASSQEDRALAGKNIQYF. The CDR3, as DNA: TGTGCCAGCAGCCAAGAAGACAGGGCACTAGCAGGAAAAAACATTCAGTACTTC.

The chain combines TRBV7-8 with TRBJ1-4, with D unclear. The CDR3 is 14 residues long. The V gene lost 1 base and the J gene lost 3 bases, with 6 bases spanning the gap. CDR1 and CDR2 from the germline V gene are SGHVS and FQNEAQ. The CDR3 sequence: CASSLDSPNEKLFF. CDR3 in DNA: TGTGCCAGCAGCTTAGACAGCCCTAATGAAAAACTGTTTTTT.

CDR3 loop: CASSGGTKNIQYF. CDR3 nucleotide sequence: TGTGCCAGCAGCGGGGGTACCAAAAACATTCAGTACTTC. The chain recombines TRBV7-2 with TRBJ2-4, with D perhaps assigned TRBD1 or TRBD2 (5 bases each). This CDR3 is built from 13 residues. Trimming left V 5 bases short and J 2 bases short, with 7 bases between. Germline V gene lookup returns CDR1 SGHTA and CDR2 FQGNSA.

The chain recombines TRBV11-2 with TRBJ2-1, with D tentatively TRBD2 (6 bases). Trimming took off 2 bases at V and 10 bases at J, with 12 bases between the two ends. The V gene's germline CDR1 is SGHAT and CDR2 FQNNGV. This CDR3 is built from 13 residues. CDR3: CASSLLSAGEQFF. CDR3 nucleotides: TGTGCCAGCAGCTTATTATCGGCGGGAGAGCAGTTCTTC.

Regarding this clone: The sample carries other DNA sequences with the same CDR3. The chain is built from TRBV27 and TRBJ2-1, with 8 bases matching TRBD2. Trimming cost V 3 bases and J 7 bases; bases outside gene matches: 5. This CDR3 region has 14 residues. Germline-derived CDR1 and CDR2 are MNHEY and SMNVEV (reference sequence). The CDR3 loop is CASSLGLVGNEQFF. CDR3 DNA sequence: TGTGCCAGCAGTTTGGGACTAGTTGGGAATGAGCAGTTCTTC.